This TCR beta chain emerged from a study of blood T cell repertoires in COVID-19. Study in general: Nucleic acid was either cDNA or gDNA, and it came from T cells, B-cell-depleted T cells, or PBMCs.

This clone came up once. The CDR3 extends over 16 amino acids. V lost 2 bases and J 1 base, leaving 13 bases between the germline ends. Germline-derived CDR1 and CDR2 are MDHEN and SYDVKM. Sequenced by immunoSEQ multiplex PCR; TCRdb stores in-frame clones only, minus some. The sample holds approximately 280,000 clones, around 86% seen once. This receptor was taken from a woman aged 18-30 years who had recovered from COVID-19. This rearrangement joins TRBV28 to TRBJ2-3, with a possible D match to TRBD2 (5 bases). Sequencing input: PBMCs or T cells enriched from blood (not recorded which). The DNA for the CDR3 is TGTGCCAGCAGTTTACGTGGAGGACGGGGCACAGATACGCAGTATTTT. Translating gives CASSLRGGRGTDTQYF.